Following are 25 T cell receptor beta chains from one sample sequenced in a study of glioma-infiltrating T cells after dendritic cell vaccination (dated by TCRdb to about 2016). Libraries were prepared through the immunoSEQ multiplex PCR assay. TCRdb limited this immuneACCESS table to in-frame rearrangements with V and J called. A share of clones is missing; checked studies link under half to unresolved V genes, and the rest is unexplained. The sample includes 93,000 or so clones, with around three quarters observed a single time. The ten largest clones capture less than 7% of the sample. Sequenced material: blood, taken before dendritic cell vaccination. These receptors were collected from a human donor with glioblastoma.

This rearrangement joins TRBV18 to TRBJ2-5; the D gene is possibly TRBD1 (6 bases). This CDR3 is built from 15 residues. Germline CDR1 is KGHSH and CDR2 is LQKENI. Trimming removed 5 bases from V and 1 base from J, with 14 bases in between. CDR3 sequence (DNA): TGTGCCAGCTCAGGACAGCCCCGCACCCAAGAGACCCAGTACTTC. It encodes CASSGQPRTQETQYF.

V usage is TRBV29-1 and J usage is TRBJ1-1; the D gene is possibly TRBD1 (5 bases). Trimming pared 2 bases from V and 5 bases from J, leaving 9 bases between. The CDR3 has 12 amino acids. Germline V lookup: CDR1 SQVTM, CDR2 ANQGSEA. The CDR3 loop is CSVESGGTEAFF. The CDR3 nucleotides are TGCAGCGTTGAATCCGGGGGGACTGAAGCTTTCTTT. Drawing the rest from reference TRBV29-1 and TRBJ1-1, the complete variable domain is SAVISQKPSRDICQRGTSLTIQCQVDSQVTMMFWYRQQPGQSLTLIATANQGSEATYESGFVIDKFPISRPNLTFSTLTVSNMSPEDSSIYLCSVESGGTEAFFGQGTRLTVV.

The rearrangement links TRBV6-1 to TRBJ2-3, with D perhaps TRBD2 (6 bases). Germline assignment: CDR1 MNHNS and CDR2 SASEGT. V was cut by 6 bases and J by 3 bases, with 16 bases left in between. This CDR3 region has 15 residues. The CDR3 here is CASSHRTLATDTQYF. CDR3 coding DNA: TGTGCCAGCAGCCACCGAACACTAGCAACAGATACGCAGTATTTT.

There are a few counts of this clone. CDR3 bases: TGTGCCAGCAGGGCTACAGGGATCTATGGCTACACCTTC. It encodes CASRATGIYGYTF. The J gene is TRBJ1-2, the V gene TRBV6-5; D possibly corresponds to TRBD1 (6 bases). Germline V gene lookup returns CDR1 MNHEY and CDR2 SVGAGI. Trimming pared 6 bases from V and 4 bases from J, leaving 12 bases between. This CDR3 is 13 amino acids long.

This clone appeared once. The J gene is TRBJ2-5, the V gene TRBV5-1, with 7 bases fitting TRBD2. The CDR3 extends over 15 amino acids. Trimming cost V 7 bases and J 2 bases; bases outside gene matches: 11. Germline V lookup: CDR1 SGHRS, CDR2 YFSETQ. The CDR3 DNA follows: TGCGCCAGCCAACTTACGGGAGGCTCGCAAGAGACCCAGTACTTC. Translating gives CASQLTGGSQETQYF.

The chain carries TRBV6-1 and TRBJ1-6; D might be TRBD1 (5 bases). The V gene's germline CDR1 is MNHNS and CDR2 SASEGT. V shed 2 bases and J shed 9 bases, with 17 bases lying between them. The CDR3 is made up of 16 amino acids. The CDR3 loop reads CASSESRPGGGSPLHF. CDR3 nucleotide sequence: TGTGCCAGCAGTGAATCGCGGCCCGGGGGTGGTTCACCCCTCCACTTT.

The chain links TRBV10-3 to TRBJ1-1; TRBD1 is a possible D gene (6 bases). Germline V gene lookup returns CDR1 ENHRY and CDR2 SYGVKD. The CDR3 totals 14 residues. With 6 bases removed from V and 6 bases from J, the gap between germline ends came to 17 bases. CDR3 bases: TGTGCCATCAGGAGGGGGGGGTTTGGGGCTGAAGCTTTCTTT. It codes for CAIRRGGFGAEAFF.

The chain joins TRBV19 to TRBJ1-2; 9 bases agree with TRBD1. The germline V gene encodes CDR1 LNHDA and CDR2 SQIVND (reference sequence). V gave up 7 bases and J gave up 4 bases; unmatched junction bases: 10. The CDR3 loop spans 15 amino acids. This chain's CDR3 is CASTQIQGAVYGYTF. CDR3 DNA sequence: TGTGCCAGTACCCAGATACAGGGGGCGGTCTATGGCTACACCTTC.

The sample holds one count of this clone. This rearrangement joins TRBV28 to TRBJ1-2; D gene unclear. Germline-derived CDR1 and CDR2 are MDHEN and SYDVKM. Between the trimmed V and J ends, which lost 8 bases and 4 bases, there was a span of 14 bases. CDR3 length: 13 residues. The CDR3, as DNA: TGTGCCAGCCGCGCTAGGGAGGTCTATGGCTACACCTTC. Translating gives CASRAREVYGYTF.

This clone was seen only a few times. This CDR3 reads CASSLTGGGVYIQYF. CDR3 DNA: TGTGCCAGCAGCTTAACTGGTGGCGGTGTTTACATTCAGTACTTC. The chain combines TRBV5-5 with TRBJ2-4, with D hard to call. The CDR3 is 15 residues long. Trimming left V 2 bases short and J 8 bases short, with 17 bases between. CDR1 and CDR2 from the germline V gene are SGHKS and YYEKEE (reference sequence).

This chain links TRBV6-1 with TRBJ1-2, with 7 bases aligning to TRBD1. V shed 7 bases and J 3 bases; nucleotides not matched to a gene: 11. The CDR3 has 15 residues. Per germline, CDR1 MNHNS and CDR2 SASEGT. In nucleotides, the CDR3 is TGTGCCAGCACCTCTTTGGAGACAGGGTACTATGGCTACACCTTC. This encodes CASTSLETGYYGYTF.

This clone was counted a few times. J is TRBJ1-4 and V is TRBV30; no firm D call. V lost 8 bases, J lost 6 bases, and 19 bases lay in between. The CDR3 covers 14 residues. In germline, CDR1 is GTSNPN, CDR2 SVGIG (reference sequence). CDR3 sequence reads: CAASFGGRHEKLFF. In nucleotides, the CDR3 is TGTGCCGCCTCCTTTGGAGGCCGGCATGAAAAACTGTTTTTT. The whole variable domain, filled in from reference TRBV30 and TRBJ1-4, reads SQTIHQWPATLVQPVGSPLSLECTVEGTSNPNLYWYRQAAGRGLQLLFYSVGIGQISSEVPQNLSASRPQDRQFILSSKKLLLSDSGFYLCAASFGGRHEKLFFGSGTQLSVL.

The chain links TRBV5-4 to TRBJ1-2; D possibly corresponds to TRBD1 (6 bases). Germline CDR1 and CDR2: SGHNT and YYREEE (reference sequence). This CDR3 region has 14 residues. V lost 4 bases and J lost 2, with 12 bases in between. In DNA, the CDR3 is TGTGCCAGCAGCGCGAAACAGGGAAACTATGGCTACACCTTC. Its translation is CASSAKQGNYGYTF.

The chain is built from TRBV5-1 and TRBJ2-7; TRBD2 agrees at 14 bases. The J segment lost 0 bases and the V segment lost 3 bases, leaving 8 bases of the junction unmatched. Germline CDR1 reads SGHRS; CDR2 reads YFSETQ. CDR3 size: 18 residues. The CDR3 protein is CASSYGLAGGSSSYEQYF. The DNA of the CDR3 is TGCGCCAGCAGCTATGGACTAGCGGGAGGCTCAAGCTCCTACGAGCAGTACTTC.

This chain connects TRBV2 to TRBJ1-4; 7 bases agree with TRBD1. The V and J ends lost 5 bases and 4 bases, in that order; junction bases with no gene match: 7. The CDR3 runs to 15 residues. Germline V gives CDR1 SNHLY, CDR2 FYNNEI. The CDR3 DNA follows: TGTGCCAGCAGTTACACGGGACAGCTTAATGAAAAACTGTTTTTT. Translated, it gives CASSYTGQLNEKLFF.

V and J are TRBV19 and TRBJ2-2; D is undetermined. V was pared by 3 bases and J by 6 bases, with 8 bases between. From germline, CDR1 is LNHDA and CDR2 SQIVND (reference sequence). The CDR3 length is 13 residues. The CDR3 loop reads CASSISLAGELFF. DNA for the CDR3: TGTGCCAGTAGTATCTCTCTAGCCGGGGAGCTGTTTTTT.

The count of this clone is one. The chain employs TRBV10-3 and TRBJ1-2, with D possibly matching TRBD1 (5 bases). The CDR3 has 14 amino acids. In germline, CDR1 is ENHRY, CDR2 SYGVKD. Trimming shortened V by 1 base and J by 8 bases, and 14 bases separated the two germline ends. This chain's CDR3 is CAISEWGRADGYTF. CDR3 DNA sequence: TGTGCCATCAGTGAGTGGGGCAGGGCGGACGGCTACACCTTC.

The V call is TRBV10-2, the J call TRBJ2-2, with 8 bases lining up with TRBD1. This CDR3 has 12 amino acids. V gave up 8 bases and J gave up 5 bases; unmatched junction bases: 1. The germline V gene encodes CDR1 WSHSY and CDR2 SAAADI. For the CDR3, the DNA is TGCGCCAGCTACAGGGGGACCGGGGAGCTGTTTTTT. This gives the protein CASYRGTGELFF.

V is TRBV5-1 and J is TRBJ2-7, with TRBD1 identical over 8 bases. The germline gives CDR1 SGHRS, CDR2 YFSETQ. V shed 6 bases, J shed 2 bases, and the junction held 13 bases outside the gene matches. The CDR3 contains 16 residues. The CDR3 nucleotides read TGCGCCAGCAAATCCCGCGGGGACAGGAACGCCTACGAGCAGTACTTC. It codes for CASKSRGDRNAYEQYF.

The chain carries TRBV27 and TRBJ2-7; 7 bases align to TRBD2. This CDR3 contains 15 residues. CDR1 is MNHEY, CDR2 SMNVEV, per germline (reference sequence). Losses at the gene ends were 4 bases for V and 0 bases for J; bases not matched to a gene: 6. CDR3 region: CASSWASGISYEQYF. The CDR3 bases are TGTGCCAGCAGTTGGGCTAGCGGAATCTCCTACGAGCAGTACTTC.

This clone has a count of ten or more. This rearrangement joins TRBV28 to TRBJ1-1; no reliable D call. V dropped 1 base and J dropped 11 bases, with 14 bases sitting between them. The CDR3 extends over 13 amino acids. Germline loops: CDR1 MDHEN, CDR2 SYDVKM. In DNA form, the CDR3 reads TGTGCCAGCAGTTTATTTTCCCCGTTGGAGGCTTTCTTT. Amino acid sequence: CASSLFSPLEAFF. The entire variable domain, with the rest obtained from reference TRBV28 and TRBJ1-1, is as follows: DVKVTQSSRYLVKRTGEKVFLECVQDMDHENMFWYRQDPGLGLRLIYFSYDVKMKEKGDIPEGYSVSREKKERFSLILESASTNQTSMYLCASSLFSPLEAFFGQGTRLTVV.

The genes are TRBV11-2 and TRBJ2-1; D ambiguous. Germline V lookup: CDR1 SGHAT, CDR2 FQNNGV. This CDR3 has 14 residues. V lost 7 bases and J 0 bases, leaving 10 bases between the germline ends. The CDR3 nucleotides are TGTGCCAGCACCCTACAGAGCTCCTACAATGAGCAGTTCTTC. It encodes CASTLQSSYNEQFF.

This clone has more than one count but fewer than ten. This chain uses TRBV19 with TRBJ1-2; 7 bases match TRBD1. This CDR3 spans 16 amino acids. V shed 3 bases, J shed 4 bases, and the junction held 11 bases outside the gene matches. CDR1 is LNHDA, CDR2 SQIVND, per germline (reference sequence). The DNA for the CDR3 is TGTGCCAGTAGTATCGAGTCCGGGACAGCAACCTATGGCTACACCTTC. This gives the protein CASSIESGTATYGYTF.

This clone was seen a handful of times. This chain links TRBV15 with TRBJ2-5, with a possible D match to TRBD2 (6 bases). Germline V gene lookup returns CDR1 LNHNV and CDR2 YYDKDF (reference sequence). V lost 1 base to trimming and J lost 9 bases, with 15 bases between them. The CDR3 consists of 14 residues. CDR3 region: CATSRGELAEAQYF. The DNA of the CDR3 is TGTGCCACCAGCAGAGGGGAATTAGCGGAGGCCCAGTACTTC.

This chain joins TRBV7-8 and TRBJ1-5; 7 bases match TRBD1. The CDR3 runs to 16 residues. V trimming: 3 bases; J trimming: 4 bases; junction bases outside the gene matches: 9. Germline CDR1 and CDR2: SGHVS and FQNEAQ. In DNA, the CDR3 is TGTGCCAGCAGCTTGGCAACAGGGGTATCGAATCAGCCCCAGCATTTT. Translated, it gives CASSLATGVSNQPQHF.